Following are 28 T cell receptor beta chains from one sample sequenced in a study of OX40 agonist ivuxolimab in advanced cancers. Measured with immunoSEQ multiplex PCR; TCRdb has only the in-frame clones, and not every one. The table shows 65,000 to 90,000 clones, with around nine tenths occurring only once. The sequencing used CD4+ or CD8+ T cells sorted from blood, collected in a trial of the OX40 agonist ivuxolimab. The receptor source for this set is an adult with an advanced solid tumor such as melanoma, head and neck, liver or kidney cancer.

The chain couples TRBV6-5 to TRBJ1-1, with D possibly TRBD1 on 5 matching bases. This CDR3 spans 13 amino acids. CDR1 and CDR2 (germline): MNHEY, SVGAGI. The V and J ends lost 4 bases and 1 base respectively, with 7 bases between them. The chain's CDR3 is CASSWTWNTEAFF. In nucleotides, the CDR3 is TGTGCCAGCAGTTGGACATGGAACACTGAAGCTTTCTTT.

The J gene is TRBJ2-1, the V gene TRBV7-8; possibly TRBD1 or TRBD2 for D (6 bases each). Trimming stripped 6 bases from V and 0 bases from J, with 15 bases between. CDR3 size: 16 residues. In germline, CDR1 is SGHVS, CDR2 FQNEAQ. The CDR3 loop reads CASSGERGLSYNEQFF. The DNA for the CDR3 is TGTGCCAGCAGTGGGGAACGGGGGCTCTCCTACAATGAGCAGTTCTTC. Drawing the rest from reference TRBV7-8 and TRBJ2-1, the complete variable domain is GAGVSQSPRYKVAKRGQDVALRCDPISGHVSLFWYQQALGQGPEFLTYFQNEAQLDKSGLPSDRFFAERPEGSVSTLKIQRTQQEDSAVYLCASSGERGLSYNEQFFGPGTRLTVL.

This chain connects TRBV4-3 to TRBJ2-7, with D maybe TRBD1 (6 bases). V gave up 1 base and J gave up 0 bases, with 16 bases separating them. Germline V lookup: CDR1 LGHNA, CDR2 YSLEER. The CDR3 totals 17 residues. The CDR3 coding sequence is TGCGCCAGCAGCCAAGCCCCAATCGGACAGTCCTCCTACGAGCAGTACTTC. It encodes CASSQAPIGQSSYEQYF.

The V and J genes are TRBV5-4 and TRBJ1-5; D gene ambiguous. Trimming stripped 0 bases from V and 0 bases from J, with 7 bases between. Germline V CDR1 and CDR2: SGHNT, YYREEE (reference sequence). The length of the CDR3 is 15 residues. The CDR3 reads CASSLGGLSNQPQHF. In DNA form, the CDR3 reads TGTGCCAGCAGCTTGGGTGGTCTTAGCAATCAGCCCCAGCATTTT. The full variable domain, its missing parts supplied by reference TRBV5-4 and TRBJ1-5, is ETGVTQSPTHLIKTRGQQVTLRCSSQSGHNTVSWYQQALGQGPQFIFQYYREEENGRGNFPPRFSGLQFPNYSSELNVNALELDDSALYLCASSLGGLSNQPQHFGDGTRLSIL.

The chain uses TRBV25-1 and TRBJ1-1; D gene ambiguous. V was shortened by 2 bases and J by 1 base, with 8 bases between the two germline ends. CDR1 MGHDK and CDR2 SYGVNS come from the germline V gene. CDR3 length: 14 amino acids. CDR3 sequence reads: CASSEKRPNTEAFF. CDR3 DNA sequence: TGTGCCAGCAGTGAAAAACGGCCGAACACTGAAGCTTTCTTT.

The chain couples TRBV4-3 to TRBJ2-1; 7 bases map to TRBD1. The CDR3 is 17 residues long. The V and J ends lost 2 bases and 7 bases, in that order; junction bases with no gene match: 14. From germline, CDR1 is LGHNA and CDR2 YSLEER. The CDR3 protein is CASSQPIDRASQNEQFF. CDR3 DNA sequence: TGCGCCAGCAGCCAACCCATAGACAGGGCATCTCAAAATGAGCAGTTCTTC.

This clone was seen once. This chain joins TRBV6-5 and TRBJ2-7; a weak D match, TRBD2 (5 bases). Germline loops: CDR1 MNHEY, CDR2 SVGAGI. Deletions cut 7 bases from V and 6 bases from J, with 10 bases between. CDR3 size: 11 residues. CDR3 nucleotides: TGTGCCAGCATCCAGGCGGGCGAGCAGTACTTC. It yields the protein CASIQAGEQYF.

The V gene is TRBV19, the J gene TRBJ2-1, with a weak D call TRBD1 (6 bases). The CDR3 contains 14 residues. V was cut by 2 bases and J by 10 bases, with 15 bases left in between. Germline lookup yields CDR1 LNHDA and CDR2 SQIVND (reference sequence). In DNA form, the CDR3 reads TGTGCCAGTAGTATAACTTCCACAGGGTGGGAGCAGTTCTTC. Its translation: CASSITSTGWEQFF.

As to this clone: Within the sample, other DNA sequences also encode this same CDR3. This chain links TRBV27 with TRBJ2-7; unclear D gene. V was clipped by 2 bases and J by 1 base, with 6 bases between them. This CDR3 has 13 amino acids. In germline, CDR1 is MNHEY, CDR2 SMNVEV (reference sequence). As DNA, the CDR3 is TGTGCCAGCAGTTTAGGGCGGTCCTACGAGCAGTACTTC. As protein: CASSLGRSYEQYF.

This chain links TRBV5-1 with TRBJ1-1; D unresolved. CDR1 SGHRS and CDR2 YFSETQ come from the germline V gene. V lost 0 bases and J 6 bases, leaving 12 bases between the germline ends. The CDR3 is 14 residues long. The CDR3 here is CASSLAWEIPEAFF. CDR3 nucleotide sequence: TGCGCCAGCAGCTTGGCGTGGGAGATTCCTGAAGCTTTCTTT.

With regard to this clone: A junction end diverges from the germline sequence, so it may reflect a read error. DNA of the CDR3: TGCGCCAGCAGCCGTGGGTCAGAGAACCTTCTTTTT. It translates to CASSRGSENLLF. The V gene is TRBV5-1, the J gene TRBJ1-4, with D unclear. Germline values: CDR1 SGHRS, CDR2 YFSETQ. The CDR3 extends over 12 amino acids.

This chain uses TRBV19 with TRBJ2-7; D might be TRBD1 or TRBD2, each matching 5 bases. V lost 5 bases and J lost 6, with 14 bases in between. Germline V lookup: CDR1 LNHDA, CDR2 SQIVND (reference sequence). The CDR3 length is 13 residues. In DNA form, the CDR3 reads TGTGCCAGTAGTCAACCGAGGGGTGCCGAGCAGTACTTC. It translates to CASSQPRGAEQYF.

The chain is built from TRBV4-2 and TRBJ1-4; tentative D call: TRBD1 (5 bases). V shed 0 bases and J shed 8 bases, with 19 bases lying between them. The CDR3 consists of 17 residues. Germline CDR1 and CDR2: LGHNA and YNFKEQ. For the CDR3, the DNA is TGTGCCAGCAGCCAAGATCCTGCAGGAGGGGAAGGCGAAAAACTGTTTTTT. This gives the protein CASSQDPAGGEGEKLFF.

CDR3 DNA sequence: TGTGCCAGCAGCCTACAGGGAGAGGTCAATCAGCCCCAGCATTTT. This gives the protein CASSLQGEVNQPQHF. This chain connects TRBV7-9 to TRBJ1-5, with D possibly TRBD1 on 6 matching bases. This CDR3 has 15 residues. Germline CDR1 SEHNR, CDR2 FQNEAQ (reference sequence). V lost 5 bases to trimming and J lost 3 bases, with 14 bases between them.

The CDR3: CASSSSGGTYEQYF. The CDR3, as DNA: TGTGCCAGCAGCTCATCTGGGGGTACCTACGAGCAGTACTTC. The V and J genes are TRBV11-2 and TRBJ2-7, with D tentatively TRBD1 or TRBD2 (5 bases each). The CDR3 covers 14 residues. V lost 4 bases to trimming and J lost 2 bases, with 12 bases between them. Germline V CDR1 and CDR2: SGHAT, FQNNGV.

The chain combines TRBV4-1 with TRBJ2-7; 7 nucleotides agree with TRBD1. CDR1 and CDR2 from the germline V gene are MGHRA and YSYEKL. The V gene end was trimmed by 3 bases and the J gene end by 2 bases; junction bases not matched to a gene: 7. The CDR3 totals 15 residues. CDR3 DNA: TGCGCCAGCAGCCAGGACGGACAGGACCCCTACGAGCAGTACTTC. This translates into CASSQDGQDPYEQYF.

V and J are TRBV7-9 and TRBJ2-2, with 8 positions matching TRBD1. J lost 5 bases, V lost 5 bases, and 4 bases had no gene match. This CDR3 contains 14 residues. In germline, CDR1 is SEHNR, CDR2 FQNEAQ (reference sequence). The CDR3 DNA follows: TGTGCCAGCAGCCCGGACAGGGTAACCGGGGAGCTGTTTTTT. Translating gives CASSPDRVTGELFF.

This clone was seen just once. As DNA, the CDR3 is TGTGCCAGCAGCTTAGCATGGGTGAATCAAGAGACCCAGTACTTC. This translates into CASSLAWVNQETQYF. The V and J genes are TRBV7-8 and TRBJ2-5; D is undetermined. The CDR3 covers 15 residues. CDR1 and CDR2 from the germline V gene are SGHVS and FQNEAQ. V lost 0 bases and J 2 bases, leaving 10 bases between the germline ends.

The genes are TRBV7-2 and TRBJ2-7; D is unresolved. Trimming took off 5 bases at V and 2 bases at J, with 13 bases between the two ends. Germline CDR1 SGHTA, CDR2 FQGNSA. This CDR3 is built from 14 residues. The DNA for the CDR3 is TGTGCCAGCAGCCCGGTCGGCGTCGCCTACGAGCAGTACTTC. This translates into CASSPVGVAYEQYF.

The rearrangement joins TRBV27 to TRBJ2-1; D not resolved. The V end lost 0 bases, the J end lost 4 bases, and 10 bases lay between the germline ends. Germline assignment: CDR1 MNHEY and CDR2 SMNVEV (reference sequence). The length of the CDR3 is 15 residues. The CDR3 DNA sequence: TGTGCCAGCAGTTTATCAACCACTGTATACAATGAGCAGTTCTTC. It translates to CASSLSTTVYNEQFF.

This clone was seen only once. V usage is TRBV5-1 and J usage is TRBJ1-2; possibly TRBD1 for D (5 bases). The V gene's germline CDR1 is SGHRS and CDR2 YFSETQ. Trimming took 7 bases from V and 2 from J, leaving 15 bases between them. The CDR3 contains 14 residues. As DNA, the CDR3 is TGCGCCAGCGCGGACCCGGGGGAAAACTATGGCTACACCTTC. Translated: CASADPGENYGYTF.

V usage is TRBV6-1 and J usage is TRBJ2-1; D possibly corresponds to TRBD2 (5 bases). Germline V gene sequence: CDR1 MNHNS, CDR2 SASEGT. The V end was cut by 4 bases, the J end by 8 bases, with 15 bases between. The CDR3 runs 14 residues. CDR3 DNA sequence: TGTGCCAGCAGTGGGGCAGAGAGGGTCTATGAGCAGTTCTTC. As protein: CASSGAERVYEQFF.

The rearrangement uses TRBV7-2 and TRBJ1-2, with 10 bases identical to TRBD1. Germline CDR1 SGHTA, CDR2 FQGNSA. The ends lost 5 bases at V and 4 bases at J; junction bases unmatched: 13. This CDR3 contains 17 residues. CDR3 residues: CASSAQRGQGSLYGYTF. The CDR3 nucleotides read TGTGCCAGCAGCGCTCAAAGGGGACAGGGGTCCCTCTATGGCTACACCTTC.

The J gene is TRBJ1-1, the V gene TRBV5-4, with D possibly TRBD1 on 5 matching bases. Trimming took off 4 bases at V and 6 bases at J, with 16 bases between the two ends. The CDR3 spans 14 residues. Germline lookup yields CDR1 SGHNT and CDR2 YYREEE (reference sequence). CDR3 coding DNA: TGTGCCAGCAGCGGGGCGGGAAGCTTCCCTGAAGCTTTCTTT. It codes for CASSGAGSFPEAFF. Supplemented by reference TRBV5-4 and TRBJ1-1, the full variable domain reads ETGVTQSPTHLIKTRGQQVTLRCSSQSGHNTVSWYQQALGQGPQFIFQYYREEENGRGNFPPRFSGLQFPNYSSELNVNALELDDSALYLCASSGAGSFPEAFFGQGTRLTVV.

Worth noting for this clone: Because the CDR3's place on the DNA is in doubt, the DNA is left out and the CDR3 is given as listed by TCRdb. This chain uses TRBV7-9 with TRBJ1-2; the table's D call of TRBD1 was not tested on the DNA. From its first to its last residue, the CDR3 has 14 amino acids. The germline V gene encodes CDR1 SEHNR and CDR2 FQNEAQ (reference sequence). The CDR3 reads CASILGLGDYGYTF.

The chain joins TRBV7-2 to TRBJ2-7; possibly TRBD1 or TRBD2 for D (5 bases each). V lost 5 bases, J lost 3 bases, and 14 bases lay in between. Germline V gene lookup returns CDR1 SGHTA and CDR2 FQGNSA. The CDR3 consists of 14 residues. The CDR3 region is CASSGQWDGYEQYF. The DNA of the CDR3 is TGTGCCAGCAGCGGTCAATGGGACGGCTACGAGCAGTACTTC. The full variable domain, rest sourced from reference TRBV7-2 and TRBJ2-7, is GAGVSQSPSNKVTEKGKDVELRCDPISGHTALYWYRQSLGQGLEFLIYFQGNSAPDKSGLPSDRFSAERTGGSVSTLTIQRTQQEDSAVYLCASSGQWDGYEQYFGPGTRLTVT.

This rearrangement joins TRBV5-1 to TRBJ1-4, with D possibly being TRBD1 (6 bases). CDR3 size: 16 residues. CDR1 is SGHRS and CDR2 is YFSETQ in the germline V gene. The V gene lost 2 bases and the J gene lost 8 bases, with 19 bases spanning the gap. This chain's CDR3 is CASSFAVTGKGEKLFF. CDR3 nucleotides: TGCGCCAGCAGCTTCGCTGTGACAGGAAAAGGGGAAAAACTGTTTTTT.

This clone has only one observation. At one end, the junction sequence differs from germline, possibly due to a read error. The genes are TRBV20-1 and TRBJ2-3; possible D gene TRBD2, 6 bases. Per the germline V gene, CDR1 is DFQATT and CDR2 is SNEGSKA (reference sequence). This CDR3 comprises 9 residues. In DNA form, the CDR3 reads TGTGGGAGCGGGGATACGCAGTATTTT. It translates to CGSGDTQYF.